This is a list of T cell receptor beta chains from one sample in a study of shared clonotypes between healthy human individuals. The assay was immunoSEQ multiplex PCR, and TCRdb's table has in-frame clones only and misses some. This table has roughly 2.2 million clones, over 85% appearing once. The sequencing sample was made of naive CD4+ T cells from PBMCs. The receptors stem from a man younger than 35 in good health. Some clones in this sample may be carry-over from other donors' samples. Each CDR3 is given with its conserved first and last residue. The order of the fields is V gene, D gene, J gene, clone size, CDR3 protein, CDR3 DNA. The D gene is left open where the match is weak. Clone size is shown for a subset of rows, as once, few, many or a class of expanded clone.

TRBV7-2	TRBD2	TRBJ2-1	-	CASSYRTSGRGNEQFF	TGTGCCAGCAGTTACCGGACTAGCGGGAGGGGGAATGAGCAGTTCTTC
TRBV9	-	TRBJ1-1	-	CASSIRADNTEAFF	TGTGCCAGCAGCATCCGGGCAGATAACACTGAAGCTTTCTTT
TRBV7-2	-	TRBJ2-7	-	CASSSRSGMGEQYF	TGTGCCAGCAGCTCCCGTAGCGGAATGGGGGAGCAGTACTTC
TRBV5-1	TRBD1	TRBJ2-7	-	CASSPRGQGIHEQYF	TGCGCCAGCAGCCCCCGCGGACAGGGGATCCACGAGCAGTACTTC
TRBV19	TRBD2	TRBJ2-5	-	CASSLSTSGSYETQYF	TGTGCCAGTAGTCTATCGACTAGCGGGAGCTATGAGACCCAGTACTTC
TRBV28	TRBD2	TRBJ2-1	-	CASSTPSGASSYNEQFF	TGTGCCAGCAGTACACCTAGCGGGGCTAGCTCCTACAATGAGCAGTTCTTC
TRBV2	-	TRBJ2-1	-	CAIQAGPYNEQFF	TGTGCCATCCAGGCGGGACCCTACAATGAGCAGTTCTTC
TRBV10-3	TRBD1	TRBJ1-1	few	CAISGDRGKDEAFF	TGTGCCATCAGTGGCGACAGGGGAAAGGATGAAGCTTTCTTT
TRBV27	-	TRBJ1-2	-	CASSPIDGGQHYGYTF	TGTGCCAGCAGTCCAATAGACGGGGGGCAGCACTATGGCTACACCTTC
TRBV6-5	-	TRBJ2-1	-	CASSYSVYYPYNEQFF	TGTGCCAGCAGTTATTCAGTCTATTACCCCTACAATGAGCAGTTCTTC
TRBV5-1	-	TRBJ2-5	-	CASSLVVGSQETQYF	TGCGCCAGCAGCTTGGTGGTGGGGAGCCAAGAGACCCAGTACTTC
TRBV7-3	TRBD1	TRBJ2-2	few	CASSLLSQGVNTGELFF	TGTGCCAGCAGCTTATTGTCACAGGGGGTGAACACCGGGGAGCTGTTTTTT
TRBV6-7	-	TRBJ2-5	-	CASSLTGLQETQYF	TGTGCCAGCAGTTTAACAGGTTTGCAAGAGACCCAGTACTTC
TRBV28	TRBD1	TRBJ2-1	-	CASSSGGARFF	TGTGCCAGCAGTTCAGGGGGCGCTAGGTTCTTC
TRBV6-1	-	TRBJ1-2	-	CASSEMGTPNYGYTF	TGTGCCAGCAGTGAAATGGGGACACCAAACTATGGCTACACCTTC
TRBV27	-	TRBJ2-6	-	CASSFGRISGANVLTF	TGTGCCAGCAGTTTCGGACGGATCTCTGGGGCCAACGTCCTGACTTTC
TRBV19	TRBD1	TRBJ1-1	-	CASSIRSGGQGAEAFF	TGTGCCAGTAGTATCAGAAGTGGGGGCCAGGGGGCTGAAGCTTTCTTT
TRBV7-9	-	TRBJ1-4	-	CASSAYLNEKLFF	TGTGCCAGCAGCGCCTACCTTAATGAAAAACTGTTTTTT
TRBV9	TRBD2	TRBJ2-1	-	CASSVVGTSSYNEQFF	TGTGCCAGCAGCGTAGTAGGGACTAGCAGCTACAATGAGCAGTTCTTC
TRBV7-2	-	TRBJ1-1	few	CASSLVTALNTEAFF	TGTGCCAGCAGCTTAGTGACCGCCCTGAACACTGAAGCTTTCTTT
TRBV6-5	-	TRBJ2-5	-	CASSYGGYQETQYF	TGTGCCAGCAGTTACGGTGGCTACCAAGAGACCCAGTACTTC
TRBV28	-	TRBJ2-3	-	CASSLWRGTQYF	TGTGCCAGCAGTTTATGGAGGGGCACGCAGTATTTT
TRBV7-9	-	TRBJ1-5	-	CASSFFGVGAQPQHF	TGTGCCAGCAGCTTCTTTGGGGTCGGCGCTCAGCCCCAGCATTTT
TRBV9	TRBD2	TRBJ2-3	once	CASSVAVSLGLGQDTQYF	TGTGCCAGCAGCGTAGCGGTTAGTTTAGGACTAGGGCAGGATACGCAGTATTTT
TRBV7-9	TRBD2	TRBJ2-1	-	CASSPSGTLPYNEQFF	TGTGCCAGCAGTCCTAGCGGGACCCTTCCTTACAATGAGCAGTTCTTC
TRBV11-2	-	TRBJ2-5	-	CASSLLIKETQYF	TGTGCCAGCAGCTTATTGATTAAAGAGACCCAGTACTTC
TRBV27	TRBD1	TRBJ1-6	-	CASSPRTGGYNSPLHF	TGTGCCAGCAGTCCCAGGACAGGGGGTTATAATTCACCCCTCCACTTT
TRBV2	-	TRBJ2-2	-	CASSEAGGNTGELFF	TGTGCCAGCAGTGAAGCTGGAGGGAACACCGGGGAGCTGTTTTTT
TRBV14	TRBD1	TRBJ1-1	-	CASSFTGAGTEAFF	TGTGCCAGCAGCTTCACAGGGGCGGGCACTGAAGCTTTCTTT
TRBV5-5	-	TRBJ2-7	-	CASSSRRNTYEQYF	TGTGCCAGCAGCTCGCGACGGAATACCTACGAGCAGTACTTC
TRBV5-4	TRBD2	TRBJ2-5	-	CASSPAGGRETQYF	TGTGCCAGCAGCCCCGCGGGAGGGAGAGAGACCCAGTACTTC
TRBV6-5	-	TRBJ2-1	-	CASTAWGNEQFF	TGTGCCAGCACCGCCTGGGGGAATGAGCAGTTCTTC
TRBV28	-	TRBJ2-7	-	CASSLATYEQYF	TGTGCCAGCAGTTTGGCTACCTACGAGCAGTACTTC
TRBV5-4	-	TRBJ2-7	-	CASSLEDWTSYEQYF	TGTGCCAGCAGCTTGGAAGACTGGACCTCCTACGAGCAGTACTTC
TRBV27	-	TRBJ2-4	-	CASSPRQTELAKNIQYF	TGTGCCAGCAGTCCACGACAGACCGAACTAGCCAAAAACATTCAGTACTTC
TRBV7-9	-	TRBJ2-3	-	CASSLAGGVNTQYF	TGTGCCAGCAGCTTAGCTGGGGGCGTAAATACGCAGTATTTT
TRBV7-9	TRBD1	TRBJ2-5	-	CASSQGWTGEQTQYF	TGTGCCAGCAGCCAAGGTTGGACAGGGGAACAGACCCAGTACTTC
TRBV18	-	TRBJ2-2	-	CASSAYQGTGELFF	TGTGCCAGCTCAGCATACCAGGGCACCGGGGAGCTGTTTTTT
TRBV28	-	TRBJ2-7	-	CASSSFGGLYEQYF	TGTGCCAGCAGTTCCTTTGGGGGGCTCTACGAGCAGTACTTC
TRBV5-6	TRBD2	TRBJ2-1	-	CASSRAGGPNNEQFF	TGTGCCAGCAGCCGAGCGGGAGGGCCTAACAATGAGCAGTTCTTC
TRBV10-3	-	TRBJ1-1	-	CAIGGGSEAFF	TGTGCTATCGGGGGGGGCAGCGAAGCTTTCTTT
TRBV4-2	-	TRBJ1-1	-	CASSPRGGGGITEAFF	TGTGCCAGCAGCCCCCGTGGCGGGGGCGGGATCACTGAAGCTTTCTTT
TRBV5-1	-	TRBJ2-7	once	CASSFGLALAYEQYF	TGCGCCAGCAGCTTCGGTTTGGCTCTTGCCTACGAGCAGTACTTC
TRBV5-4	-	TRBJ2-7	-	CASSLGPAENYEQYF	TGTGCCAGCAGCTTGGGCCCTGCGGAAAACTACGAGCAGTACTTC
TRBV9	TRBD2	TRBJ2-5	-	CASSVASGSFQETQYF	TGTGCCAGCAGCGTAGCTAGCGGGAGTTTCCAAGAGACCCAGTACTTC
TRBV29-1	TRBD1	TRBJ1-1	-	CSVVRSGQVRGEAFF	TGCAGCGTTGTAAGATCGGGACAGGTAAGGGGTGAAGCTTTCTTT